This TCR beta chain was identified during a study of control samples from healthy donors and cancer patients. Sequencing used immunoSEQ multiplex PCR; TCRdb keeps in-frame clones, though not all of them. The repertoire holds about 79,000 clones, with roughly 93% as singletons. V lost 7 bases and J 4 bases, leaving 17 bases between the germline ends. Germline CDR1 reads PRHDT; CDR2 reads FYEKMQ (reference sequence). The CDR3 loop spans 14 amino acids. This chain links TRBV13 with TRBJ2-7, with D possibly TRBD1 on 6 matching bases. The receptor was isolated from a middle-aged woman with lung cancer. Sequencing was done on a sample of PBMCs. The CDR3 DNA follows: TGTGCCAGCAAGCCACAGGGCCTGTATTACGAGCAGTACTTC. It is translated as CASKPQGLYYEQYF.